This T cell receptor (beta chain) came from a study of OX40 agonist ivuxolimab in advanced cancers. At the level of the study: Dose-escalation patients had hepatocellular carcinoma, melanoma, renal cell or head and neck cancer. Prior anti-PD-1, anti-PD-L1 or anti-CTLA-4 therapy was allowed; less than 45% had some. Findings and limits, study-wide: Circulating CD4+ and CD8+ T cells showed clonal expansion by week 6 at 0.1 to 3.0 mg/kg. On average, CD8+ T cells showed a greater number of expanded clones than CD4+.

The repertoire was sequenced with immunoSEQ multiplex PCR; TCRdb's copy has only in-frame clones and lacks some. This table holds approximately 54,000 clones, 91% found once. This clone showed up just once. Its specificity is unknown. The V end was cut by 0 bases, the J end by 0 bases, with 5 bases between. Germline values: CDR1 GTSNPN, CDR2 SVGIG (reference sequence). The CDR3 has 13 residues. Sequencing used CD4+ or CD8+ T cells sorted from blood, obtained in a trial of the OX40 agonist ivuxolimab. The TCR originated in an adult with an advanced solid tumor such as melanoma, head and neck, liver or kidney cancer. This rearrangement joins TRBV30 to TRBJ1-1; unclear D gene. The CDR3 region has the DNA TGTGCCTGGAGTGTATCAGTGAACACTGAAGCTTTCTTT. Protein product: CAWSVSVNTEAFF.